This is a list of T cell receptor beta chains from one sample in a study of cytomegalovirus exposure and HLA in healthy donors. Assay: immunoSEQ multiplex PCR; the TCRdb copy retains only in-frame clones and omits some. The table has roughly 100,000 clones, roughly 15% seen once. Sequencing was performed on PBMCs. Receptor source: a female donor in good health and CMV-seronegative. CDR3s leave out the opening cysteine and the closing phenylalanine or tryptophan.

TRBV7-9,TRBJ1-1,ASSPIPTGGTEAF
TRBV9,TRBJ1-6,ASSVGGSVGLHSPLH
TRBV4-3,TRBJ2-2,ASSQGQGATNTGELF
TRBV19,TRBJ1-1,ASSQQGYTEAF
TRBV29-1,TRBJ1-1,SVGTGITEAF
TRBV18,TRBJ2-7,ASSPPSGRTEQY
TRBV30,TRBJ1-4,ACNPRDRGRLTNEKLF
TRBV9,TRBJ2-5,ASSVSGLAGGETQY
TRBV4-1,TRBJ2-3,ASSQYYTDTQY
TRBV4-2,TRBJ2-7,ASSQRTETYEQY
TRBV4-3,TRBJ2-6,ASSQARGTPGANVLT
TRBV7-2,TRBJ1-5,ASSDRVFQPQH
TRBV6-6,TRBJ2-5,ASSYSRSYKETQY
TRBV28,TRBJ1-2,ASSSPWEAHGYT
TRBV11-3,TRBJ2-5,ASSSGLATMEETQY
TRBV28,TRBJ2-7,ASSLWEREETDEQY
TRBV23-1,TRBJ2-5,ASSQSESGGPRETQY
TRBV30,TRBJ2-2,AWGTSGRGSTGELF
TRBV14,TRBJ1-6,ASSRVLGNSPLH
TRBV11-2,TRBJ2-2,ASSPRTGTNTGELF
TRBV4-3,TRBJ1-3,ASSQDSFQGARFSGNTIY
TRBV7-2,TRBJ2-7,ASSLDPGTGNEQY
TRBV19,TRBJ1-2,ASSMGRDYGYT
TRBV5-6,TRBJ2-5,ASSLAHRGQETQY
TRBV30,TRBJ2-2,AWRSKLNTGELF
TRBV6-5,TRBJ2-3,ASSYSGSTDTQY
TRBV7-2,TRBJ2-5,ASSTDSTGLRTQY
TRBV7-2,TRBJ2-5,ASSLAAGTSGIKTQY
TRBV28,TRBJ1-1,ASSLLTGEAF
TRBV29-1,TRBJ1-5,SVGTRDQPQH
TRBV30,TRBJ2-1,AESAGGHNEQF
TRBV9,TRBJ2-5,ASSVVKGEEETQY
TRBV14,TRBJ1-3,ASSHMTGDDGNTIY
TRBV19,TRBJ1-4,ASSTNLRATNEKLF
TRBV29-1,TRBJ2-2,SVAAGAAGELF
TRBV30,TRBJ2-5,AWSVPAGRRGETQY
TRBV4-3,TRBJ1-2,ASSQGGGDYGYT
TRBV28,TRBJ2-1,ASSWRADNEQF
TRBV10-2,TRBJ2-7,ASSVRTGPYEQY
TRBV4-3,TRBJ2-1,ASRPTTSHNEQF
TRBV29-1,TRBJ1-1,SVRGTGGDTEAF
TRBV30,TRBJ2-7,AWSGPGQKRD
TRBV18,TRBJ1-1,ASSPRGQVNTEAF
TRBV28,TRBJ2-3,ASVAGEPTDTQY
TRBV6-5,TRBJ2-7,ASSYGQGASYEQY
TRBV28,TRBJ2-7,ASSFGPTSGFYEQY
TRBV6-5,TRBJ2-5,ASRRTGVGQETQY
TRBV7-9,TRBJ1-1,ASSKQGPTEAF
TRBV7-9,TRBJ1-5,ASSQTQGAQH
TRBV7-2,TRBJ1-2,ASSVRDRGRYGYT
TRBV28,TRBJ2-1,ASSLLSSGYNEQF
TRBV7-9,TRBJ2-2,ASSFGSGTGELF
TRBV13,TRBJ2-1,ASSSPTGGSYNEQF
TRBV27,TRBJ2-7,ASSLSGLAYYEQY
TRBV29-1,TRBJ2-5,SGGVRGETQY
TRBV11-2,TRBJ2-7,ASSPGLPGYEQY
TRBV27,TRBJ1-4,ASSLYPGENEKLF
TRBV18,TRBJ2-7,ASSPLQLPQGSYEQY
TRBV7-6,TRBJ2-7,ASSPGQGDDEQY